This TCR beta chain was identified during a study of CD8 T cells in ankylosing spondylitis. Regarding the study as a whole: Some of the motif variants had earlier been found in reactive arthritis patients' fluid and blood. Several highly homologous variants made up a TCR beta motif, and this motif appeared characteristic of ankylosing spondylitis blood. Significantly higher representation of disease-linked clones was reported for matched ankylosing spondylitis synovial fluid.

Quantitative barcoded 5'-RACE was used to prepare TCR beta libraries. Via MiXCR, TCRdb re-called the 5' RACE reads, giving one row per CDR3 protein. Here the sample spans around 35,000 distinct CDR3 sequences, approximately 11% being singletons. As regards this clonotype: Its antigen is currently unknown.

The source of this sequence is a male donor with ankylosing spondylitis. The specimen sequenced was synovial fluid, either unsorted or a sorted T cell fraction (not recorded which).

CDR3 sequence: CASSLSRGRLYEQYF. The CDR3 nucleotides are TGTGCCAGCAGTTTATCTCGCGGCAGGCTCTACGAGCAGTACTTC. The J gene is TRBJ2-7, the V gene TRBV12-3 or TRBV12-4; the D is unclear. CDR3 length: 15 residues. Trimming stripped 2 bases from V and 3 bases from J, with 14 bases between.